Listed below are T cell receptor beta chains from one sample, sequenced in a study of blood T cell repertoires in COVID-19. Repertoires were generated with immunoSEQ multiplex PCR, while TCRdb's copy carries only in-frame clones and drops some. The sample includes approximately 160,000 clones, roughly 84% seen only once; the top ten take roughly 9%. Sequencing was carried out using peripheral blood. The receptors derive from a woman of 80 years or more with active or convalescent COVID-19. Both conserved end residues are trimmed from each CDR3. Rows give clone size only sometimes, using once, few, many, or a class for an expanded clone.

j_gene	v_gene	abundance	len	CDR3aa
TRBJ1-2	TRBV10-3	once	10	AIRGTAYGYT
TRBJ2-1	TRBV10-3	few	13	ATSRGGLIYNEQF
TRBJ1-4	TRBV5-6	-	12	ASSLGGRNEKLF
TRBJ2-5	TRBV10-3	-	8	ATGEETQY
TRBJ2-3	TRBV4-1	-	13	ASRRASGGSDTQY
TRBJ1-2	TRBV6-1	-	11	ASSERSSYGYT
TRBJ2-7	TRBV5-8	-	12	ASSLDGLESEQY
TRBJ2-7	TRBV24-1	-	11	ATGDRKNYEQY
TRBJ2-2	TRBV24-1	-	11	ATSVGGVGELF
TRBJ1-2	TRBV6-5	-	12	ASSYSGTGGGYT
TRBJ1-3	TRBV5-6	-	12	ASSLRQVGNTIY
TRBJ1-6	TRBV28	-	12	ASSSGDYNSPLH
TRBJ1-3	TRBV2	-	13	ASSDRQGGGNTIY
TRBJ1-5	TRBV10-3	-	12	AIKSGNSNQPQH
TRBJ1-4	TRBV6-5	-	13	ASSSGGVTNEKLF
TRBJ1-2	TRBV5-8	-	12	ASSYLRDTYGYT
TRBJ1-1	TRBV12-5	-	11	ASGLGVNTEAF
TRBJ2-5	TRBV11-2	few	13	ASSSRPGGGETQY
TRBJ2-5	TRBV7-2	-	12	ASSLRLVGETQY
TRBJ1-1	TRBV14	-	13	ASSLGQGGQGEAF
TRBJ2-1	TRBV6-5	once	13	ASAGAGGPYNEQF
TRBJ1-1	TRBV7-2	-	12	ASGTGGLLTEAF
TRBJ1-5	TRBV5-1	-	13	ASSLDGTINQPQH
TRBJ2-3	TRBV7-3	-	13	ASSRDRGRADTQY
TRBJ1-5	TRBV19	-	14	ASSVSGGLGNQPQH
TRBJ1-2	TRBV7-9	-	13	ASSLAGTGGNGYT